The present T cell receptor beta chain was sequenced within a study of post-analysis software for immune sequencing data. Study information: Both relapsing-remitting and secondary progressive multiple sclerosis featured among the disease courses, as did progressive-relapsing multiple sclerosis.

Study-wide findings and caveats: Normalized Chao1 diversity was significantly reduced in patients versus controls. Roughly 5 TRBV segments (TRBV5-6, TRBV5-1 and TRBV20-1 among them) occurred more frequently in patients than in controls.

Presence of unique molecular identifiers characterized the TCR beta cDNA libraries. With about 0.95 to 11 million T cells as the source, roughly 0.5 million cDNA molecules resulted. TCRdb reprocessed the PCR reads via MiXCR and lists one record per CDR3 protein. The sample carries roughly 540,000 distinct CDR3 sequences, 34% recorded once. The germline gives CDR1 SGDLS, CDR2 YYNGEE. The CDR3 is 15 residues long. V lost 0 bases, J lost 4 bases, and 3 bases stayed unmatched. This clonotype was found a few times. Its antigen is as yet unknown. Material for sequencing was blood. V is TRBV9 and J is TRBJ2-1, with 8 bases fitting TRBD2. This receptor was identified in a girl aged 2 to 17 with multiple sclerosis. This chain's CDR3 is CASSVVSGGYNEQFF. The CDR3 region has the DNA TGTGCCAGCAGCGTAGTGAGCGGGGGTTACAATGAGCAGTTCTTC.